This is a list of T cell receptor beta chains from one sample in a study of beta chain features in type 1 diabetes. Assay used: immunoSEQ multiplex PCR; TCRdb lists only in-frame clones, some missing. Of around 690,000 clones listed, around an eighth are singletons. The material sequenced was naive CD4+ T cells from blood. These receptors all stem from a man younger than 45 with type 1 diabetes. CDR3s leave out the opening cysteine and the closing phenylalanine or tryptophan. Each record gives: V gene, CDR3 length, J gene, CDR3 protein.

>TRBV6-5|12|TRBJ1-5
ASSPGGVSQPQH
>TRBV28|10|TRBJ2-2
ASTDDTLQLF
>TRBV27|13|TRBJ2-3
ASSFGGWMVDTQY
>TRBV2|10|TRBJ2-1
ASSDSLNEQF
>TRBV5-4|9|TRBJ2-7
ASSLVGEQY
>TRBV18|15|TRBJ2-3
ASSPPGLAGGTDTQY
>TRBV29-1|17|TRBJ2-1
SVERPGQLNSASYNEQF
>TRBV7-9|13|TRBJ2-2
ASSLVNPGTGELF
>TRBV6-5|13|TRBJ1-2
ASSYSRNGDYGYT
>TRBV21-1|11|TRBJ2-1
ASSPEGNNEQF
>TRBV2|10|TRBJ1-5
ASSPRGQPQH
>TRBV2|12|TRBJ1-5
ASRMDSGVGPQH
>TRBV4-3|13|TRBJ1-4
ASSQRRTKEEKLF
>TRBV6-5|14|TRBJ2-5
ASSYSRGQRSETQY
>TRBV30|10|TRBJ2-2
AWSSTAGELF
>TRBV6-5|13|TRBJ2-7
ASSYSRQGPYEQY
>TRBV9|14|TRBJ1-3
ASSVALANYGNTIY
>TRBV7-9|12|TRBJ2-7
ASSTGTGGYEQY
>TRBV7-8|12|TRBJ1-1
ASRGKILNTEAF
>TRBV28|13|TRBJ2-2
ASSFPGTKARELF
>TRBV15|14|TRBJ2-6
ATSPGDYSGANVLT
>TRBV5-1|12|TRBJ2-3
ASSLGLSTDTQY
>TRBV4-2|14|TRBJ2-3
ASSQGTLRRTDTQY
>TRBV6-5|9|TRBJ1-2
ASLRDGGYT
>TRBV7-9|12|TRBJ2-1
ASSRMTGDNEQF
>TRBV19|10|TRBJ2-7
ASSIAGNEQY
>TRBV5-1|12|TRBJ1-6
ASSLGQDNSPLH
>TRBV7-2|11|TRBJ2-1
ASSPKGYNEQF